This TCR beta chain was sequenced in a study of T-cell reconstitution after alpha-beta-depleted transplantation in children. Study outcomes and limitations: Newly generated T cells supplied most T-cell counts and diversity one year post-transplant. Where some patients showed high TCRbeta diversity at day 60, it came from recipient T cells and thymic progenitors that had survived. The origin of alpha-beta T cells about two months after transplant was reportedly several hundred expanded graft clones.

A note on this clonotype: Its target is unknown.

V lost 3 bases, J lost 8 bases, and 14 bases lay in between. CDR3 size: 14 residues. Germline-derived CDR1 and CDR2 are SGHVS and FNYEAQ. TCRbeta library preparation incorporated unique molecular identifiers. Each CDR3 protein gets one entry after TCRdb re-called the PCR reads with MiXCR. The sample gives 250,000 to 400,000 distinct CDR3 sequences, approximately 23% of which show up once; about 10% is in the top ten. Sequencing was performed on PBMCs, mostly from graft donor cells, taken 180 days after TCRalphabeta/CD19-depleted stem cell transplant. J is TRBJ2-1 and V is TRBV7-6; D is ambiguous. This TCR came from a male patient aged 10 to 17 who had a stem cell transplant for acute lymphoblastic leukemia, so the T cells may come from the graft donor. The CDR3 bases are TGTGCCAGCAGCTTGCGACAAAGGTGGGATGAGCAGTTCTTC. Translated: CASSLRQRWDEQFF.